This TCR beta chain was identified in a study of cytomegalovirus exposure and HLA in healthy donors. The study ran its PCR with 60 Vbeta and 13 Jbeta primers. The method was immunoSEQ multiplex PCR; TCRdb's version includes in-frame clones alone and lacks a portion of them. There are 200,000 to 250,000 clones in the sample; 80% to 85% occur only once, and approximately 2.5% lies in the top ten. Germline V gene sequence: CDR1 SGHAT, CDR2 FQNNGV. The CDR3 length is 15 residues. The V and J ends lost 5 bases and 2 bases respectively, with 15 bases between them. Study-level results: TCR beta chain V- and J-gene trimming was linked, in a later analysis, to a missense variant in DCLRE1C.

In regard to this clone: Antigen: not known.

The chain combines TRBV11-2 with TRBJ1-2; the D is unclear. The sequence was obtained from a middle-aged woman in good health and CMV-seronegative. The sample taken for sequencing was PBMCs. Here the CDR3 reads CASSTPRPLNYGYTF. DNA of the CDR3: TGTGCCAGCAGCACTCCTAGACCGTTGAACTATGGCTACACCTTC.